Shown below are 14 T cell receptor beta chains from a single sample sequenced in a study of blood T cell repertoires in COVID-19. The table came from immunoSEQ multiplex PCR; TCRdb's copy has only in-frame clones and leaves some out. The profile shows about 90,000 clones, 75% to 90% of them singletons. Sequencing was done on a sample of peripheral blood. All receptors come from a male donor with acute or convalescent COVID-19.

The V and J genes are TRBV18 and TRBJ1-1; 9 bases fit TRBD1. The CDR3 has 15 residues. CDR1 is KGHSH and CDR2 is LQKENI in the germline V gene. With 6 bases clipped from V and 1 base from J, the junction kept 6 bases outside the gene matches. CDR3 in amino acids: CASSPGTGKNTEAFF. The CDR3 nucleotides are TGTGCCAGCTCTCCCGGGACAGGGAAGAACACTGAAGCTTTCTTT.

The chain recombines TRBV6-5 with TRBJ1-2, with 9 bases fitting TRBD1. The ends lost 7 bases at V and 6 bases at J; junction bases unmatched: 6. CDR3 size: 13 residues. Germline V gives CDR1 MNHEY, CDR2 SVGAGI. The CDR3 protein is CASKPGQGHGYTF. CDR3 sequence (DNA): TGTGCCAGCAAACCGGGACAGGGCCATGGCTACACCTTC.

The chain recombines TRBV5-1 with TRBJ1-2, with a weak D call TRBD1 (5 bases). Per the germline V gene, CDR1 is SGHRS and CDR2 is YFSETQ. CDR3 size: 13 residues. Trimming stripped 2 bases from V and 8 bases from J, with 13 bases between. The CDR3 DNA follows: TGCGCCAGCAGCTTTAATCAGGGTCAAGGCTACACCTTC. Translation: CASSFNQGQGYTF.

The chain is built from TRBV3-1 (or the pseudogene TRBV3-2) and TRBJ1-5, with unresolved D. Germline V gives CDR1 LGHDT, CDR2 YNNKEL (reference sequence). Trimming pared 0 bases from V and 7 bases from J, leaving 16 bases between. The CDR3 is 16 residues long. This CDR3 reads CASSQEPALNGQPQHF. In DNA, the CDR3 is TGTGCCAGCAGCCAAGAACCAGCCTTAAACGGGCAGCCCCAGCATTTT.

This chain uses TRBV7-6 with TRBJ1-3; no clear D. This CDR3 spans 15 amino acids. V was clipped by 5 bases and J by 3 bases, with 14 bases between them. From germline, CDR1 is SGHVS and CDR2 FNYEAQ. The CDR3 bases are TGTGCCAGCAGCCCAGGACGGGGAATTGGAAACACCATATATTTT. Protein product: CASSPGRGIGNTIYF.

This chain uses TRBV5-1 with TRBJ1-1; possibly TRBD1 for D (5 bases). This CDR3 region has 15 residues. The V end was cut by 0 bases, the J end by 6 bases, with 15 bases between. Germline V gene lookup returns CDR1 SGHRS and CDR2 YFSETQ. CDR3 region: CASSLVGRENSEAFF. The CDR3 region has the DNA TGCGCCAGCAGCTTGGTGGGCAGGGAAAACTCTGAAGCTTTCTTT.

The chain joins TRBV2 to TRBJ1-5; TRBD1 matches 7 bases. CDR1 and CDR2 from the germline V gene are SNHLY and FYNNEI. V trimming: 6 bases; J trimming: 2 bases; junction bases outside the gene matches: 4. This CDR3 contains 14 residues. The CDR3 spells CASSGTGGNQPQHF. The CDR3 region has the DNA TGTGCCAGCAGCGGTACAGGGGGCAATCAGCCCCAGCATTTT.

The chain carries TRBV19 and TRBJ1-2; TRBD1 matches at 8 bases. This CDR3 comprises 15 residues. In germline, CDR1 is LNHDA, CDR2 SQIVND (reference sequence). The V gene end was trimmed by 3 bases and the J gene end by 4 bases; junction bases not matched to a gene: 7. For the CDR3, the DNA is TGTGCCAGTAGTATCGCCTCGACAGGGGTCTATGGCTACACCTTC. Its translation is CASSIASTGVYGYTF.

V usage is TRBV6-5 and J usage is TRBJ1-5, with unresolved D. V lost 2 bases and J lost 3, with 14 bases in between. The CDR3 consists of 16 residues. Per germline, CDR1 MNHEY and CDR2 SVGAGI. For the CDR3, the DNA is TGTGCCAGCAGTTACCTGGGGAGGGCTACCAATCAGCCCCAGCATTTT. It is translated as CASSYLGRATNQPQHF.

This clone was counted only a few times. The rearrangement links TRBV28 to TRBJ2-7; 13 bases line up with TRBD2. CDR1 and CDR2 (germline): MDHEN, SYDVKM. There are 17 residues in the CDR3. After removal of 4 bases from V and 4 bases from J, the junction contained 10 bases not matched to a gene. Written as DNA, the CDR3 is TGTGCCAGCAGTTCCCCTTCACTAGCGGGGGGGGTTTACGAGCAGTACTTC. Its protein product is CASSSPSLAGGVYEQYF.

The V call is TRBV30, the J call TRBJ1-4, with D possibly TRBD1 on 6 matching bases. CDR3 length equals 16 residues. CDR1 GTSNPN and CDR2 SVGIG come from the germline V gene (reference sequence). With 2 bases removed from V and 7 bases from J, the gap between germline ends came to 20 bases. The CDR3 coding sequence is TGTGCCTGGAGTTCCCCCGCACAGGGCTTTATTGAAAAACTGTTTTTT. This gives the protein CAWSSPAQGFIEKLFF.

V usage is TRBV7-8 and J usage is TRBJ2-3; TRBD1 is a possible D gene (5 bases). Trimming left V 5 bases short and J 0 bases short, with 15 bases between. CDR3 length: 16 residues. Germline V CDR1 and CDR2: SGHVS, FQNEAQ. DNA of the CDR3: TGTGCCAGCAGCCCTCTCGACAGAGAAAGCACAGATACGCAGTATTTT. It yields the protein CASSPLDRESTDTQYF.

The DNA for the CDR3 is TGCGCCAGCAGCCAAGGGGAAGCGGGGCTTGGAGAGACCCAGTACTTC. It specifies CASSQGEAGLGETQYF. The J gene is TRBJ2-5, the V gene TRBV4-1; the match to TRBD2 covers 7 bases. This CDR3 contains 16 residues. Trimming took 1 base from V and 4 from J; bases not matched to a gene: 9. The germline CDR1 and CDR2 sequences are MGHRA and YSYEKL.

This rearrangement joins TRBV28 to TRBJ2-3; 13 bases align to TRBD2. Germline lookup yields CDR1 MDHEN and CDR2 SYDVKM. This CDR3 region has 19 residues. V was pared by 6 bases and J by 0 bases, with 12 bases of the junction left unmatched. CDR3: CASRPRPGLAGLSTDTQYF. The CDR3 bases are TGTGCCAGCAGACCCCGCCCGGGACTAGCGGGGCTTAGCACAGATACGCAGTATTTT. Full variable domain (remainder filled in from reference TRBV28 and TRBJ2-3): DVKVTQSSRYLVKRTGEKVFLECVQDMDHENMFWYRQDPGLGLRLIYFSYDVKMKEKGDIPEGYSVSREKKERFSLILESASTNQTSMYLCASRPRPGLAGLSTDTQYFGPGTRLTVL.